This TCR beta chain was profiled in a study of CD8+ T cells in alopecia areata. As for treatment: oral pan-JAK inhibitor, 5-10 mg twice daily. Points from the study as a whole: In scalp and blood, many expanded lesional clones persisted during tofacitinib.

cDNA prepared by RNA extraction and subsequent reverse transcription served as the template for sequencing. Here immunoSEQ multiplex PCR was the method, and the copy in TCRdb shows in-frame clones only, minus some. The repertoire includes 130,000 or so clones, about 85% of them detected once, and less than 15% sits in the top ten. CDR3 length: 14 residues. Germline assignment: CDR1 SGHRS and CDR2 YFSETQ. The trim removed 3 bases at V and 5 bases at J, leaving 6 bases unmatched. Of note for this clone: The target antigen is unknown.

Sequenced material: CD8+ T cells sorted from blood, taken at week 4, from a patient treated with tofacitinib. The chain carries TRBV5-1 and TRBJ2-7; 9 positions agree with TRBD1. This clonotype was sampled from a human donor with alopecia areata. The CDR3 coding sequence is TGCGCCAGCAGCTCGACAGGGGGACCGGACGAGCAGTACTTC. Residues: CASSSTGGPDEQYF. The variable domain in full, with the rest retrieved from reference TRBV5-1 and TRBJ2-7, is KAGVTQTPRYLIKTRGQQVTLSCSPISGHRSVSWYQQTPGQGLQFLFEYFSETQRNKGNFPGRFSGRQFSNSRSEMNVSTLELGDSALYLCASSSTGGPDEQYFGPGTRLTVT.